A selection of T cell receptor beta chains follows, all from one sample in a study of beta chain features in type 1 diabetes. Clones were read by immunoSEQ multiplex PCR, and TCRdb kept only the in-frame ones, dropping some. The sample contains approximately 260,000 clones, around 25% of which appear only once. The source material was naive CD4+ T cells from blood. These receptors originate from a woman under 40 with type 1 diabetes. The CDR3 runs from the conserved cysteine through the conserved F or W. A D gene is named only where the DNA matches it firmly. Only some rows state a clone size, as once, few, many or a class for expanded clones.

V	size	J	D	CDR3	DNA
TRBV28	few	TRBJ2-1	.	CASSIHNEQFF	TGTGCCAGCTCTATTCACAATGAGCAGTTCTTC
TRBV7-9	.	TRBJ2-1	.	CASSRRYRVEGDNEQFF	TGTGCCAGCAGCCGACGTTACCGAGTTGAGGGGGACAATGAGCAGTTCTTC
TRBV5-6	.	TRBJ1-2	.	CASSPGSNYGYTF	TGTGCCAGCAGCCCGGGTTCGAACTATGGCTACACCTTC
TRBV25-1	.	TRBJ1-3	.	CASSEYGSGNTIYF	TGTGCCAGCAGTGAATACGGGTCTGGAAACACCATATATTTT
TRBV6-5	few	TRBJ2-7	.	CASSYNRDEQYF	TGTGCCAGCAGTTATAACCGGGACGAGCAGTACTTC
TRBV5-4	.	TRBJ2-5	TRBD2	CASSLDSSGYETQYF	TGTGCCAGCAGCTTGGATTCTAGCGGGTATGAGACCCAGTACTTC
TRBV10-3	.	TRBJ2-3	TRBD1	CAINLGQGTDTQYF	TGTGCCATCAACTTGGGACAGGGCACAGATACGCAGTATTTT
TRBV6-5	.	TRBJ2-1	.	CASSFIDRTQQFF	TGTGCCAGCAGTTTTATAGACAGGACCCAGCAGTTCTTC
TRBV29-1	few	TRBJ1-1	.	CSVESRLNTEAFF	TGCAGCGTTGAATCCAGGTTGAACACTGAAGCTTTCTTT
TRBV6-5	.	TRBJ2-3	TRBD2	CASSYSASGMTDTQYF	TGTGCCAGCAGTTACTCGGCTAGCGGGATGACAGATACGCAGTATTTT
TRBV29-1	few	TRBJ2-3	TRBD1	CSPGTGLGDTQYF	TGCAGCCCGGGGACAGGGTTGGGAGATACGCAGTATTTT
TRBV9	.	TRBJ2-7	TRBD1	CASSGTRTGSSYEQYF	TGTGCCAGCAGCGGGACCCGGACAGGGAGCTCCTACGAGCAGTACTTC
TRBV20-1	.	TRBJ1-1	.	CSASMNTEAFF	TGCAGTGCGTCCATGAACACTGAAGCTTTCTTT
TRBV5-1	once	TRBJ1-2	.	CASSLDGNGYTF	TGCGCCAGCAGCTTGGACGGGAATGGCTACACCTTC
TRBV29-1	.	TRBJ1-1	.	CSVEDRRTEAFF	TGCAGCGTTGAAGATAGGAGGACTGAAGCTTTCTTT
TRBV7-9	few	TRBJ2-7	TRBD2	CASSSTSGRAYEQYF	TGTGCCAGCAGCTCGACTAGCGGGAGGGCTTACGAGCAGTACTTC
TRBV2	few	TRBJ1-1	TRBD1	CASQRDRGTEAFF	TGTGCCAGCCAGAGGGACAGGGGCACTGAAGCTTTCTTT
TRBV5-1	.	TRBJ2-5	.	CASSLGQSETQYF	TGCGCCAGCAGCTTGGGACAGTCAGAGACCCAGTACTTC
TRBV29-1	.	TRBJ1-1	.	CGVEERLNTEAFF	TGCGGCGTTGAAGAACGGTTGAACACTGAAGCTTTCTTT
TRBV7-3	.	TRBJ2-3	.	CASSGPGAGTDTQYF	TGTGCCAGCAGCGGGCCGGGAGCTGGCACAGATACGCAGTATTTT
TRBV2	.	TRBJ1-2	TRBD1	CASSYTPGQSYGYTF	TGTGCCAGCAGTTACACACCGGGACAGAGCTATGGCTACACCTTC
TRBV30	few	TRBJ2-1	TRBD1	CAWSPLPSGGQFF	TGTGCCTGGAGCCCTCTACCTTCAGGGGGCCAGTTCTTC
TRBV11-3	.	TRBJ1-2	.	CASSPTGQLYGYTF	TGTGCCAGCAGCCCAACCGGACAGCTCTATGGCTACACCTTC
TRBV7-3	.	TRBJ2-7	TRBD2	CASSQIGGTSGEQYF	TGTGCCAGCAGCCAAATTGGCGGGACTAGCGGTGAGCAGTACTTC
TRBV15	.	TRBJ2-2	.	CATSRSRDGELFF	TGTGCCACCAGCAGATCGAGGGACGGGGAGCTGTTTTTT
TRBV4-2	few	TRBJ1-5	.	CASSQDPRVTNQPQHF	TGTGCCAGCAGCCAAGATCCGCGGGTTACTAATCAGCCCCAGCATTTT
TRBV7-2	few	TRBJ1-2	.	CASSEFPGPNYGYTF	TGTGCCAGCAGCGAGTTTCCGGGTCCCAACTATGGCTACACCTTC
TRBV30	.	TRBJ2-7	.	CAWSVLDSHTSYF	TGTGCCTGGAGTGTACTGGACAGTCACACCTCCTACTTC
TRBV5-6	few	TRBJ1-2	TRBD1	CASSSGTGGGYTF	TGTGCCAGCAGCTCCGGGACAGGGGGCGGCTACACCTTC
TRBV16	few	TRBJ1-5	TRBD1	CASSGQGGNQPQHF	TGTGCCAGCAGCGGACAGGGGGGCAATCAGCCCCAGCATTTT
TRBV30	few	TRBJ1-2	.	CAWSPRVSYGYTF	TGTGCCTGGAGTCCCAGGGTTTCTTACGGCTACACCTTC
TRBV6-6	.	TRBJ2-5	.	CAVGRETQYF	TGTGCCGTTGGTCGGGAGACCCAGTACTTC
TRBV28	.	TRBJ2-7	.	CASSRFAYEQYF	TGTGCCAGCTCGCGGTTTGCCTACGAGCAGTACTTC
TRBV30	.	TRBJ1-2	.	CAWSHSYGYTF	TGTGCCTGGAGTCACAGTTATGGCTACACCTTC
TRBV29-1	.	TRBJ2-2	TRBD1	CSVTGRQGDAGELFF	TGCAGCGTTACCGGGAGACAGGGGGACGCCGGGGAGCTGTTTTTT
TRBV7-3	few	TRBJ2-4	TRBD1	CASSSGQENIQYF	TGTGCCAGCAGCTCCGGACAGGAAAACATTCAGTACTTC
TRBV30	.	TRBJ2-3	TRBD1	CGTGDTDTQYF	TGCGGGACAGGGGACACAGATACGCAGTATTTT
TRBV4-1	few	TRBJ2-7	TRBD1	CASSPIGDRDYEQYF	TGCGCCAGCAGCCCGATTGGAGACAGGGACTACGAGCAGTACTTC
TRBV2	few	TRBJ2-5	.	CASRVRYQETQYF	TGTGCCAGCAGGGTTCGGTACCAAGAGACCCAGTACTTC
TRBV4-2	.	TRBJ2-1	.	CASSPTTRSSYNEQFF	TGTGCCAGCAGCCCAACCACCCGTAGCTCCTACAATGAGCAGTTCTTC
TRBV15	few	TRBJ2-7	TRBD1	CATSRNRGPAYEQYF	TGTGCCACCAGCAGAAACAGGGGTCCGGCCTACGAGCAGTACTTC
TRBV9	few	TRBJ2-2	.	CASSPTAGTNTGELFF	TGTGCCAGCAGCCCTACGGCGGGAACTAACACCGGGGAGCTGTTTTTT
TRBV28	.	TRBJ2-2	.	CAEGREDTGELFF	TGTGCCGAGGGCAGGGAGGACACCGGGGAGCTGTTTTTT
TRBV6-5	.	TRBJ2-5	TRBD2	CASSFSGAQETQYF	TGTGCCAGCAGCTTCAGCGGGGCACAAGAGACCCAGTACTTC
TRBV9	.	TRBJ1-1	.	CASSEATAYTEAFF	TGTGCCAGCAGCGAGGCGACAGCCTACACTGAAGCTTTCTTT
TRBV10-3	few	TRBJ2-2	TRBD2	CAIPRVNSGTGELFF	TGTGCCATACCAAGAGTGAATAGCGGGACCGGGGAGCTGTTTTTT
TRBV5-1	.	TRBJ2-5	TRBD2	CASSPTGTSETRTQYF	TGCGCCAGCAGCCCTACCGGGACTAGCGAGACAAGGACCCAGTACTTC
TRBV7-2	.	TRBJ2-4	TRBD1	CASSQDRGPLAKNIQYF	TGTGCCAGCAGCCAAGACAGGGGGCCGCTAGCCAAAAACATTCAGTACTTC
TRBV29-1	.	TRBJ1-1	.	CSVVPQGTRVEAFF	TGCAGCGTTGTCCCCCAGGGGACGAGGGTTGAAGCTTTCTTT
TRBV6-5	.	TRBJ2-3	TRBD2	CASSYGGRTDTQYF	TGTGCCAGCAGTTACGGCGGGAGAACAGATACGCAGTATTTT
TRBV7-9	few	TRBJ1-1	TRBD1	CASSSDRGGSTEAFF	TGTGCCAGCAGCTCTGACAGGGGTGGGAGCACTGAAGCTTTCTTT
TRBV5-1	once	TRBJ2-1	TRBD2	CASSSTVRTSYNEQFF	TGCGCCAGCAGCTCGACGGTCCGGACTAGCTACAATGAGCAGTTCTTC
TRBV25-1	.	TRBJ2-2	TRBD1	CASSAPRTGGDTGELFF	TGTGCCAGCAGTGCTCCACGGACAGGGGGAGACACCGGGGAGCTGTTTTTT
TRBV6-1	.	TRBJ1-1	TRBD1	CASRQGLNTEAFF	TGTGCCAGCAGACAGGGGTTGAACACTGAAGCTTTCTTT
TRBV19	few	TRBJ2-1	TRBD2	CASSIGGGRNYNEQFF	TGTGCCAGTAGTATAGGGGGCGGGAGAAACTACAATGAGCAGTTCTTC
TRBV5-1	once	TRBJ2-7	.	CASSLAPGRYEQYF	TGCGCCAGCAGCTTGGCTCCAGGCCGCTACGAGCAGTACTTC
TRBV12-5	.	TRBJ2-3	.	CASALVAGTDTQYF	TGTGCTAGTGCTTTGGTGGCAGGCACAGATACGCAGTATTTT
TRBV29-1	.	TRBJ1-5	TRBD1	CSVGKGAGQPQHF	TGCAGCGTTGGGAAGGGGGCGGGTCAGCCCCAGCATTTT
TRBV7-9	few	TRBJ2-3	TRBD1	CASSPHRGQSTDTQYF	TGTGCCAGCAGCCCCCACAGGGGCCAGAGCACAGATACGCAGTATTTT